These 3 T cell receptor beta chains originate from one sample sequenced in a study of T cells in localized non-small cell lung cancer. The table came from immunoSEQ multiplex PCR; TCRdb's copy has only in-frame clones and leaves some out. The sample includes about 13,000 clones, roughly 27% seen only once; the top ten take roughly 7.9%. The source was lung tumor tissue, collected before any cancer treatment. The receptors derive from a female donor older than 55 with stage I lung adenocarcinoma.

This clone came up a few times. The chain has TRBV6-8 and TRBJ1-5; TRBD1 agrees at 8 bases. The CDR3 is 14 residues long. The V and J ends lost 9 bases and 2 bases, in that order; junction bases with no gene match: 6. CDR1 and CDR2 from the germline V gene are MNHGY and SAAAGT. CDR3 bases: TGTGCCAGTTGCAGGGGGCAAGGCAATCAGCCCCAGCATTTT. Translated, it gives CASCRGQGNQPQHF.

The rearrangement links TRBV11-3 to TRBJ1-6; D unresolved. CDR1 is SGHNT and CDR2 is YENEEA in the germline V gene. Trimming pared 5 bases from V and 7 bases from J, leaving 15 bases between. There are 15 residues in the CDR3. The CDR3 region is CASSALGVRNSPLHF. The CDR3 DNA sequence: TGTGCCAGCAGCGCCCTTGGGGTTAGGAATTCACCCCTCCACTTT.

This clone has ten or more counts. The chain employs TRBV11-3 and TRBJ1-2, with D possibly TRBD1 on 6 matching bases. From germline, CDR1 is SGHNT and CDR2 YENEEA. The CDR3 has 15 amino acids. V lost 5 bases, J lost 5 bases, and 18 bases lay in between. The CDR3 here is CASSPSEDSEYGYTF. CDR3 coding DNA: TGTGCCAGCAGCCCCTCGGAGGACAGCGAGTATGGCTACACCTTC.